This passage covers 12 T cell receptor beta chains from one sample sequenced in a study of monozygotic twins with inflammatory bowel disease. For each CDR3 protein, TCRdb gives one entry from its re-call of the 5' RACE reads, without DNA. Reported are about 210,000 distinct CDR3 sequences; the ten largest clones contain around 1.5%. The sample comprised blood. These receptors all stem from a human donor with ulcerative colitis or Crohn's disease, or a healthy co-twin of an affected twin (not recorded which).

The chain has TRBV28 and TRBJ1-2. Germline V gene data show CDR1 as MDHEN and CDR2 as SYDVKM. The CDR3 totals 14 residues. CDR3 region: CASSPETAYYGYTF.

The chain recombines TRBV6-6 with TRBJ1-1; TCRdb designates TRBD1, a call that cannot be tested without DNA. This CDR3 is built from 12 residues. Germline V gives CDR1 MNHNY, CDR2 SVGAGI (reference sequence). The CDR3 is CASCDRGTEAFF.

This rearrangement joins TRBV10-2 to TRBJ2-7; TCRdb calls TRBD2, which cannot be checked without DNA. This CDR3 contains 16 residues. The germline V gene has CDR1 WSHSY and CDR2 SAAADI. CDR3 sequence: CASSYEGRPSLGEQYF.

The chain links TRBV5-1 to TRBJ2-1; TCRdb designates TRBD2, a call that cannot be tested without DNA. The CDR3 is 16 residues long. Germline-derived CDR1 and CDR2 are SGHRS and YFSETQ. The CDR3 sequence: CASRAKSGASYNEQFF.

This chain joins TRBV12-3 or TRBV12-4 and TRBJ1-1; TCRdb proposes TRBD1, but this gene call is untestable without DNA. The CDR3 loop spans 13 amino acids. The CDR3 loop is CASSLLQGLKAFF.

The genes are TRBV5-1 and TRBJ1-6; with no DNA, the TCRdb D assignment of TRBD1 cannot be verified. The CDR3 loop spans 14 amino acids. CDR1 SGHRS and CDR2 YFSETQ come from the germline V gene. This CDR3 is CASSLSGSRSPLHF.

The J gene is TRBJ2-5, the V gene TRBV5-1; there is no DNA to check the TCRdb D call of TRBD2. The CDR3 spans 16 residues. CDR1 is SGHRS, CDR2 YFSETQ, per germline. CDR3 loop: CASSPGLAGDQETQYF.

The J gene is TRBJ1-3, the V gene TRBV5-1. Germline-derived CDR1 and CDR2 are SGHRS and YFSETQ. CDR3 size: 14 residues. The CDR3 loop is CASSPGPAGNTIYF.

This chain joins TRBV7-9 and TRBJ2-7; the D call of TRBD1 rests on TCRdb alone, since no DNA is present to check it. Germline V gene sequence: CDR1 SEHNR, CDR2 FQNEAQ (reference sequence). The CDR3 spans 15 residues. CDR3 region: CASSLEDRSSYEQYF.

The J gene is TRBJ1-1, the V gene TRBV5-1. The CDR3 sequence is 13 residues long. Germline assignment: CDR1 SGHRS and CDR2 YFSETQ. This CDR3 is CASSLLANTEAFF.

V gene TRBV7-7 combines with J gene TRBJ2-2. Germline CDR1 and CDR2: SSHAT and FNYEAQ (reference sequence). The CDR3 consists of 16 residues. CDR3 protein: CASSLNSDALTGELFF.

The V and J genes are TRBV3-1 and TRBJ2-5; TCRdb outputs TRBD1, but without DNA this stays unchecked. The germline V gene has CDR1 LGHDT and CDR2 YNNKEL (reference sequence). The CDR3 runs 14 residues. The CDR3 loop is CASSHRGADETQYF.